This entry lists 16 T cell receptor beta chains sequenced from one sample in a study of cytomegalovirus exposure and HLA in healthy donors. The PCR contained 60 Vbeta and 13 Jbeta primers. Generated by immunoSEQ multiplex PCR, the TCRdb table keeps only in-frame clones and is missing some. This sample has some 110,000 clones, with 70% to 85% found just once. The sample comprised PBMCs. The receptors here all came from a man aged 45 to 65 in good health and CMV-seropositive.

The chain carries TRBV6-1 and TRBJ1-1; D possibly corresponds to TRBD1 (6 bases). CDR1 and CDR2 from the germline V gene are MNHNS and SASEGT. V was shortened by 6 bases and J by 1 base, with 9 bases between the two germline ends. There are 13 residues in the CDR3. The CDR3 DNA reads as TGTGCCAGCAGGACAGGATCGAACACTGAAGCTTTCTTT. This translates into CASRTGSNTEAFF.

The CDR3 region is CASTPVGGADGYTF. The CDR3 DNA reads as TGTGCCAGCACCCCCGTAGGGGGGGCCGATGGCTACACCTTC. This sequence joins TRBV28 and TRBJ1-2, with D perhaps matching TRBD1 (6 bases). V lost 7 bases to trimming and J lost 6 bases, with 18 bases between them. Germline V gives CDR1 MDHEN, CDR2 SYDVKM. CDR3 size: 14 residues.

This sequence joins TRBV4-2 and TRBJ1-2; no clear D gene. The V end lost 0 bases, the J end lost 8 bases, and 22 bases lay between the germline ends. Germline assignment: CDR1 LGHNA and CDR2 YNFKEQ. CDR3 length equals 17 residues. CDR3 sequence (DNA): TGTGCCAGCAGCCAAGAGATAGACTGGGTTTCCCTCGAGGGCTACACCTTC. This sequence encodes CASSQEIDWVSLEGYTF.

The V and J genes are TRBV6-5 and TRBJ2-1, with D possibly TRBD1 on 7 matching bases. CDR1 and CDR2 from the germline V gene are MNHEY and SVGAGI. The CDR3 loop spans 14 amino acids. V lost 6 bases and J lost 4, with 13 bases in between. The CDR3 reads CASSRGTVYNEQFF. The CDR3, as DNA: TGTGCCAGCAGCCGCGGGACAGTTTACAATGAGCAGTTCTTC.

The chain couples TRBV5-1 to TRBJ2-1, with D possibly being TRBD1 (6 bases). Germline CDR1 SGHRS, CDR2 YFSETQ. The V gene lost 4 bases and the J gene lost 9 bases, with 20 bases spanning the gap. This CDR3 is built from 15 residues. The DNA of the CDR3 is TGCGCCAGCAGCGCAGGTCAAATACAGGGTAGTGAGCAGTTCTTC. It is translated as CASSAGQIQGSEQFF.

This clone has more than one count but fewer than ten. J is TRBJ2-5 and V is TRBV30; the D gene is possibly TRBD1 (6 bases). This CDR3 is 11 amino acids long. Germline loops: CDR1 GTSNPN, CDR2 SVGIG (reference sequence). V was trimmed by 2 bases and J by 6 bases, leaving 7 bases between them. The CDR3 nucleotides are TGTGCCTGGAGTCAGGGGCAGACCCAGTACTTC. Its protein product is CAWSQGQTQYF. Full variable domain (missing parts from reference TRBV30 and TRBJ2-5): SQTIHQWPATLVQPVGSPLSLECTVEGTSNPNLYWYRQAAGRGLQLLFYSVGIGQISSEVPQNLSASRPQDRQFILSSKKLLLSDSGFYLCAWSQGQTQYFGPGTRLLVL.

This chain joins TRBV5-4 and TRBJ2-5; 7 bases agree with TRBD2. Germline CDR1 is SGHNT and CDR2 is YYREEE (reference sequence). CDR3 length equals 14 residues. The junction had 3 bases not matched to a gene; V was cut back by 1 base and J by 3 bases. CDR3 sequence reads: CASSLKAGKETQYF. CDR3 nucleotide sequence: TGTGCCAGCAGCTTGAAAGCGGGGAAAGAGACCCAGTACTTC.

This rearrangement joins TRBV6-5 to TRBJ2-7, with D unclear. The CDR3 length is 13 residues. Per the germline V gene, CDR1 is MNHEY and CDR2 is SVGAGI. Trimming stripped 0 bases from V and 5 bases from J, with 8 bases between. The CDR3 reads CASSYSGLNEQYF. CDR3 nucleotide sequence: TGTGCCAGCAGTTACTCGGGCCTCAACGAGCAGTACTTC.

The V and J genes are TRBV6-5 and TRBJ2-3; D is uncertain. Germline V lookup: CDR1 MNHEY, CDR2 SVGAGI. The CDR3 is 14 residues long. Trimming left V 6 bases short and J 6 bases short, with 16 bases between. This CDR3 is CASRHDTSRDTQYF. Here the CDR3 DNA reads TGTGCCAGCAGACACGACACCTCTCGGGATACGCAGTATTTT.

This clone appeared a few times. This sequence joins TRBV19 and TRBJ1-5; TRBD1 is a possible D gene (5 bases). V gave up 3 bases and J gave up 1 base, with 19 bases separating them. The CDR3 runs 18 residues. Germline lookup yields CDR1 LNHDA and CDR2 SQIVND (reference sequence). The CDR3 sequence is CASSISYLEGISNQPQHF. DNA for the CDR3: TGTGCCAGTAGTATTTCTTATTTGGAGGGGATCAGCAATCAGCCCCAGCATTTT. The whole variable domain, filled in from reference TRBV19 and TRBJ1-5, reads DGGITQSPKYLFRKEGQNVTLSCEQNLNHDAMYWYRQDPGQGLRLIYYSQIVNDFQKGDIAEGYSVSREKKESFPLTVTSAQKNPTAFYLCASSISYLEGISNQPQHFGDGTRLSIL.

The V and J genes are TRBV4-1 and TRBJ1-3, with 9 nucleotides matching TRBD1. V shed 2 bases and J 3 bases; nucleotides not matched to a gene: 2. Germline CDR1 is MGHRA and CDR2 is YSYEKL. There are 15 residues in the CDR3. In nucleotides, the CDR3 is TGCGCCAGCAGCCAATGGACAGGGGTTGGAAACACCATATATTTT. Translating gives CASSQWTGVGNTIYF.

This chain connects TRBV9 to TRBJ1-4; D ambiguous. This CDR3 has 16 amino acids. The V end lost 0 bases, the J end lost 1 base, and 10 bases lay between the germline ends. Germline V gene lookup returns CDR1 SGDLS and CDR2 YYNGEE. CDR3 sequence reads: CASSVDRERTNEKLFF. The CDR3 DNA reads TGTGCCAGCAGCGTAGATAGGGAGCGAACTAATGAAAAACTGTTTTTT.

The chain recombines TRBV12-5 with TRBJ1-1, with D possibly TRBD1 on 5 matching bases. The CDR3 is made up of 15 amino acids. Trimming took 5 bases from V and 1 from J, leaving 14 bases between them. Looked up from germline, CDR1 is LGHNT and CDR2 is FRNRAP. CDR3 in DNA: TGTGCTAGTGGTCCCCGGTCGGACAAGAACACTGAAGCTTTCTTT. Residues: CASGPRSDKNTEAFF.

The J gene is TRBJ2-3, the V gene TRBV7-2, with D perhaps TRBD2 (5 bases). Trimming took 1 base from V and 7 from J, leaving 12 bases between them. This CDR3 is 14 amino acids long. The germline CDR1 and CDR2 sequences are SGHTA and FQGNSA. The CDR3 sequence is CASSLEVGMHTQYF. For the CDR3, the DNA is TGTGCCAGCAGCTTAGAGGTCGGGATGCATACGCAGTATTTT.

The chain uses TRBV19 and TRBJ2-5; 11 bases line up with TRBD1. This CDR3 spans 15 amino acids. V lost 5 bases and J lost 4; bases outside the gene matches: 6. Germline loops: CDR1 LNHDA, CDR2 SQIVND (reference sequence). CDR3 loop: CASSAGQGARETQYF. Here the CDR3 DNA reads TGTGCCAGTAGTGCTGGACAGGGGGCGAGAGAGACCCAGTACTTC.

V gene TRBV7-3 combines with J gene TRBJ2-5, with 15 bases matching TRBD2. This CDR3 has 17 residues. The germline V gene encodes CDR1 SGHTA and CDR2 FQGTGA. After removal of 5 bases from V and 4 bases from J, the junction contained 8 bases not matched to a gene. In DNA form, the CDR3 reads TGTGCCAGCAGCCGGGGACTAGCGGGGGGTAGGGGAGAGACCCAGTACTTC. It encodes CASSRGLAGGRGETQYF.